This paragraph covers one TCR beta chain sequence. Its specificity is not known. These data originate in a study of shared clonotypes between healthy human individuals. Study overall: Per-donor plates numbered three CD4 naive, three CD4 memory, two CD8 naive and one CD8 memory.

The CDR3 totals 13 residues. CDR1 and CDR2 from the germline V gene are SGHVS and FQNEAQ. V lost 10 bases and J 5 bases, leaving 17 bases between the germline ends. All the donors were Caucasian adults who lived in Nashville, Tennessee. Deep was the level used in running the assay. Produced via immunoSEQ multiplex PCR; TCRdb's table is partial and in-frame only. The sample lists millions of clones, over 85% occurring once. Study-wide points: Estimated richness values were generally larger in naive subsets than in memory subsets.

The sequence was obtained from a man aged 18 to 30 in good health. Some clones in this sample may be carry-over from other donors' samples. The rearrangement joins TRBV7-8 to TRBJ1-2, with D possibly being TRBD1 (6 bases). The sequencing sample was made of naive CD4+ T cells from PBMCs. Subset of the sample: CD45RA+ positively selected. This CDR3 reads CATQGRTGYGYTF. DNA for the CDR3: TGTGCCACCCAGGGGAGGACGGGATATGGCTACACCTTC.